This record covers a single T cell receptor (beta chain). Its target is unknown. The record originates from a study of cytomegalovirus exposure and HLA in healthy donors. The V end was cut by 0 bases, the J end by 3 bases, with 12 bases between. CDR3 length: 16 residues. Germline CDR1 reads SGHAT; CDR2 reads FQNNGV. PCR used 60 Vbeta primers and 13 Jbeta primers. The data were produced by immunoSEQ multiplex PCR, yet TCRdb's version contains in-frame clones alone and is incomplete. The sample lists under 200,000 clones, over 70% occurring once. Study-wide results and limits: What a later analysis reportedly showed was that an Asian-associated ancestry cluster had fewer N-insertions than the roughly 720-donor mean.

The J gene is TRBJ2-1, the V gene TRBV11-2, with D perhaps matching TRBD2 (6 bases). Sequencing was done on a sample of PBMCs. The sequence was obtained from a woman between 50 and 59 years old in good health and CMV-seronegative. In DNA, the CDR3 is TGTGCCAGCAGCTTAGAAAGCCCGGGAGACTACAATGAGCAGTTCTTC. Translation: CASSLESPGDYNEQFF. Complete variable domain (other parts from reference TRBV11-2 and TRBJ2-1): EAGVAQSPRYKIIEKRQSVAFWCNPISGHATLYWYQQILGQGPKLLIQFQNNGVVDDSQLPKDRFSAERLKGVDSTLKIQPAKLEDSAVYLCASSLESPGDYNEQFFGPGTRLTVL.